Listed below are T cell receptor beta chains from one sample, sequenced in a study of shared clonotypes between healthy human individuals. Sequencing used immunoSEQ multiplex PCR; TCRdb keeps in-frame clones, though not all of them. The table has around 1.5 million clones, approximately 98% seen once. Specimen: naive CD4+ T cells sorted from blood. Every receptor here comes from a young man in good health. The CDR3 runs from the conserved cysteine through the conserved F or W. A D gene is named only where the DNA matches it firmly. Clone size appears in some rows only: once, few, many, or a class for an expanded clone.

CDR3nt	CDR3aa	v_gene	d_gene	abundance	j_gene
TGTGCCAGCAGTATCTATTCAGGGGGACCGAACACCGGGGAGCTGTTTTTT	CASSIYSGGPNTGELFF	TRBV27	TRBD1	.	TRBJ2-2
TGCAGCGTTGGGTTTTTGCACTACAACCAAGAGACCCAGTACTTC	CSVGFLHYNQETQYF	TRBV29-1	.	.	TRBJ2-5
TGTGCCACCAGCTTGGGACAGGGGTGGACCGGGGAGCTGTTTTTT	CATSLGQGWTGELFF	TRBV15	TRBD1	.	TRBJ2-2
TGTGCCAGCAGTAAGCGGTGGGAGAACACCGGGGAGCTGTTTTTT	CASSKRWENTGELFF	TRBV6-1	.	.	TRBJ2-2
TGTGCCATCAGTGAATCGGACAGACGCTACGAGCAGTACTTC	CAISESDRRYEQYF	TRBV10-3	.	.	TRBJ2-7
TGTGCCAGCAGCTTGTCAACTTCACTAGCGGGAGAGCAGTTCTTC	CASSLSTSLAGEQFF	TRBV5-4	TRBD2	.	TRBJ2-1
TGTGCCAGCAGTGATTCGGGCAGGGGGCCAGATACGCAGTATTTT	CASSDSGRGPDTQYF	TRBV2	TRBD1	.	TRBJ2-3
TGTGCCAGCAGTGTGGGACAGGCTGCGAAGCAGTACTTC	CASSVGQAAKQYF	TRBV6-1	TRBD1	.	TRBJ2-7
TGTGCCAGCAGTTTACGGCGGGTCACTGAAGCTTTCTTT	CASSLRRVTEAFF	TRBV28	.	.	TRBJ1-1
TGTGCCAGCAGCTTCCGAACTTTTCAAGAGACCCAGTACTTC	CASSFRTFQETQYF	TRBV7-8	.	.	TRBJ2-5
TGCGCCAGCAGTTACGGGAGAGCGAACACCGGGGAGCTGTTTTTT	CASSYGRANTGELFF	TRBV5-1	.	.	TRBJ2-2
TGTGCCAGCAGCATAGGCCCAGGGAACTCCTACGAGCAGTACTTC	CASSIGPGNSYEQYF	TRBV11-3	.	.	TRBJ2-7
TGTGCCAGCAGTTACTCTCGGGTAGGGTCTTACAATGAGCAGTTCTTC	CASSYSRVGSYNEQFF	TRBV6-5	.	.	TRBJ2-1
TGTGCCAGCAGCTTTAGGGGCAGCCCCTACGAGCAGTACTTC	CASSFRGSPYEQYF	TRBV7-8	.	.	TRBJ2-7
TGTGCCAGCAGTCTCGAAGCCGGGCCTCGGGATGGCTACACCTTC	CASSLEAGPRDGYTF	TRBV6-5	.	once	TRBJ1-2
TGCGCCAGCAGCCAATCGGGACTAGCGGGTAACACCGGGGAGCTGTTTTTT	CASSQSGLAGNTGELFF	TRBV4-1	TRBD2	.	TRBJ2-2
TGTGCCAGTGGTCGCACAGATACGCAGTATTTT	CASGRTDTQYF	TRBV19	.	.	TRBJ2-3
TGCAGTGCTGGACTAGCGGGAAAGCAGTATTTT	CSAGLAGKQYF	TRBV20-1	TRBD2	.	TRBJ2-3
TGTGCCAGCAGTGAATATGCCCGCGGACTAGCGGGCTACAATGAGCAGTTCTTC	CASSEYARGLAGYNEQFF	TRBV25-1	TRBD2	.	TRBJ2-1
TGTGCCAGCGGCACTAGCGGGACTACCTACGAGCAGTACTTC	CASGTSGTTYEQYF	TRBV28	TRBD2	once	TRBJ2-7
TGTGCCAGCAGGACACTTCCACTGGGTGGAAACACCATATATTTT	CASRTLPLGGNTIYF	TRBV6-5	.	once	TRBJ1-3
TGTGCCGTAATTAATGGCTACACCTTC	CAVINGYTF	TRBV7-9	.	.	TRBJ1-2
TGTGCCAGCAGCTTCACAGGGTTGAACACTGAAGCTTTCTTT	CASSFTGLNTEAFF	TRBV7-9	.	once	TRBJ1-1
TGCGCCAGCAGCCTCCCAACACTAGCGGCCAACACCGGGGAGCTGTTTTTT	CASSLPTLAANTGELFF	TRBV4-1	TRBD2	.	TRBJ2-2
TGCGCCAGCAGCTTGGAGGCAGGGGTTCTCAATGAGCAGTTCTTC	CASSLEAGVLNEQFF	TRBV5-1	.	.	TRBJ2-1
TGTGCCAGCATGGACAGCTACGAGCAGTACTTC	CASMDSYEQYF	TRBV6-5	.	few	TRBJ2-7
TGTGCCATCAGAGAGGGGGGGGGCACAGATACGCAGTATTTT	CAIREGGGTDTQYF	TRBV10-3	.	.	TRBJ2-3
TGTGCCAGCAGCTCCGGAGGTCGAAACTCCTACGAGCAGTACTTC	CASSSGGRNSYEQYF	TRBV7-2	.	.	TRBJ2-7
TGTGCCAGCTCACCGAGGCGTACGGAGACCCAGTACTTC	CASSPRRTETQYF	TRBV18	.	.	TRBJ2-5
TGTGCCAGCACCACATCCACGGGGAAGTGGTACGAGCAGTACTTC	CASTTSTGKWYEQYF	TRBV27	.	.	TRBJ2-7
TGTGCCAGCAGCTTTGAGCTCCCAGGTGAGCAGTTCTTC	CASSFELPGEQFF	TRBV7-2	.	.	TRBJ2-1
TGTGCCATCAGTTTAACAGGGGGTTTGGGGTACGAGCAGTACTTC	CAISLTGGLGYEQYF	TRBV10-3	TRBD1	.	TRBJ2-7
TGCGCCAGCAGCCAAGATGGTCTAGCGGGATTTGCTGAGACCCAGTACTTC	CASSQDGLAGFAETQYF	TRBV4-1	TRBD2	.	TRBJ2-5
TGCGCCAGCAGAGTAGCGGCTACAGATACGCAGTATTTT	CASRVAATDTQYF	TRBV10-2	.	.	TRBJ2-3
TGCAGCGACCATAGCGGGTACTCCTACAATGAGCAGTTCTTC	CSDHSGYSYNEQFF	TRBV29-1	TRBD2	.	TRBJ2-1
TGTGCCAGCAGCGTACTGCAGGGGGCAAGCGGGGAGCTGTTTTTT	CASSVLQGASGELFF	TRBV9	TRBD1	.	TRBJ2-2
TGTGCCAGCAGTGAATACGCCGACAGCGAAAAACTGTTTTTT	CASSEYADSEKLFF	TRBV25-1	.	.	TRBJ1-4
TGTGCCAGCAGTGAACAGTCTAGCAATCAGCCCCAGCATTTT	CASSEQSSNQPQHF	TRBV2	.	.	TRBJ1-5
TGTGCCAGCAGTACTCCCCCGGGACAGGGTTTTACTGAAGCTTTCTTT	CASSTPPGQGFTEAFF	TRBV28	TRBD1	.	TRBJ1-1
TGTGCCAGCAGCTTAGGGGGGGCAGGGTCTCCCCGTATGAACACTGAAGCTTTCTTT	CASSLGGAGSPRMNTEAFF	TRBV7-8	.	.	TRBJ1-1
TGTGCCATCAGCCTCGGACCTAACACTGAAGCTTTCTTT	CAISLGPNTEAFF	TRBV10-3	.	.	TRBJ1-1
TGTGCCAGCAGTTTATGGGACGAGCAGTTCTTC	CASSLWDEQFF	TRBV28	.	.	TRBJ2-1
TGTGCCAGCAGCGACAGGATCTGGAACGAGCAGTACTTC	CASSDRIWNEQYF	TRBV5-6	.	.	TRBJ2-7